This T cell receptor (beta chain) was sequenced for a study of cytomegalovirus exposure and HLA in healthy donors. Primers: 60 Vbeta forward and 13 Jbeta reverse. Using immunoSEQ multiplex PCR, the repertoire was profiled, and TCRdb retains in-frame clones only, with some absent. The sample is made up of over 60,000 clones, and the top ten hold 6.5% to 9.5% of it. This TCR was recovered from a female donor in good health and CMV-seropositive. Sequencing used PBMCs.

The CDR3 DNA reads as TGCAGCGTTGAAGACGGCGTAGCCCCCTACGAGCAGTACTTC. This sequence encodes CSVEDGVAPYEQYF. This chain connects TRBV29-1 to TRBJ2-7; no clear D. CDR3 length: 14 amino acids. The V and J ends lost 0 bases and 2 bases respectively, with 11 bases between them. CDR1 is SQVTM, CDR2 ANQGSEA, per germline.